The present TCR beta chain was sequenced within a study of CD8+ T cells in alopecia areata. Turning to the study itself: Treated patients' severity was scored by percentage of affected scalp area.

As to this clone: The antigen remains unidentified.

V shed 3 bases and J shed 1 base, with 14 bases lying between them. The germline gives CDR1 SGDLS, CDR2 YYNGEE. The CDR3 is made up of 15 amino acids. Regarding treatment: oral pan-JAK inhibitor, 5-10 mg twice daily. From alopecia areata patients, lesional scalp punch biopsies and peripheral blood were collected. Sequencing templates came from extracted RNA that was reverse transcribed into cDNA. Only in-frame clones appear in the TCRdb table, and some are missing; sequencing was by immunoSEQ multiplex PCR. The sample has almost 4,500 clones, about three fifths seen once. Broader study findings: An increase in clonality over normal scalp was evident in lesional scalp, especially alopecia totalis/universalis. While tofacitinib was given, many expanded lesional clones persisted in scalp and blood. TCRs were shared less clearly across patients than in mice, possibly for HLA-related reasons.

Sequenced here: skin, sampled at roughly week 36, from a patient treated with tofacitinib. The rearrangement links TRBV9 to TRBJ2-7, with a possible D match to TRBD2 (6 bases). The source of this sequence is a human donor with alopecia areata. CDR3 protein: CASSGQWTNSYEQYF. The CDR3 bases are TGTGCCAGCAGCGGTCAGTGGACTAATTCCTACGAGCAGTACTTC.